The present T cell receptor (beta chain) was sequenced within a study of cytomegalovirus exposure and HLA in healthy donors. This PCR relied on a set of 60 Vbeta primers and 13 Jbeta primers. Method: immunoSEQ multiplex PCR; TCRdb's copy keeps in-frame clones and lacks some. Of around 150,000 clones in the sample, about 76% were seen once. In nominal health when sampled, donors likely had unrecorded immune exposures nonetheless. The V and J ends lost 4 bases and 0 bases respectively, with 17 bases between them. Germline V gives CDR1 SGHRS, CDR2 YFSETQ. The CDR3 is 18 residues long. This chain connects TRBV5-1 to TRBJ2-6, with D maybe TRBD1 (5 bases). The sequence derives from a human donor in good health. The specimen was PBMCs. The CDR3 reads CASSPPVAGLSGANVLTF. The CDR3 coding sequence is TGCGCCAGCAGCCCTCCGGTGGCAGGGCTCTCTGGGGCCAACGTCCTGACTTTC.